This TCR beta chain was captured by sequencing in a study of cytomegalovirus exposure and HLA in healthy donors. Study-wide results and limits: Previously analyzed data showed that most TCR beta V segments were productive at a frequency of about 87% or about 30%. Some 17,000 TCR beta sequences were associated with HLA alleles at 0.05 false discovery rate in a later analysis. Most likely, a cluster of highly shared sequence variants arose as a sequencing artifact.

While unrecorded immune exposures were likely, the donors were nominally healthy when sampled. As regards this clone: Its antigen is not identified.

Primers for the PCR totalled 60 Vbeta and 13 Jbeta. TCRdb keeps only in-frame clones here, not all; method: immunoSEQ multiplex PCR. In the table there are roughly 120,000 clones, 70% to 85% of which are singletons. Deletions cut 4 bases from V and 0 bases from J, with 17 bases between. CDR1 LNHDA and CDR2 SQIVND come from the germline V gene (reference sequence). The length of the CDR3 is 17 residues. V gene TRBV19 combines with J gene TRBJ2-3; weak D call: TRBD1 (5 bases). The sequence was obtained from a woman aged 18 to 35 in good health and CMV-seronegative. Sample: PBMCs. CDR3 in DNA: TGTGCCAGTAGTACGGGCAGGGTGGGGTATAGCACAGATACGCAGTATTTT. Translated, it gives CASSTGRVGYSTDTQYF.